This T cell receptor (beta chain) is from a study of identical twins. The table lists this clonotype with many counts. MiXCR, applied by TCRdb to the 5' RACE reads, yields one record per CDR3 protein. The sample consists of a few hundred thousand distinct CDR3 sequences, 15% to 20% of them appearing once. V lost 4 bases and J lost 3, with 7 bases in between. This CDR3 spans 12 amino acids. Specimen: naive T cells sorted from blood. The TCR was taken from a man aged 50 or older in good health. The rearrangement joins TRBV12-3 or TRBV12-4 to TRBJ2-7; D call uncertain. As DNA, the CDR3 is TGTGCCAGCAGTTACACGAACTACGAGCAGTACTTC. Protein: CASSYTNYEQYF.